The sequence of this T cell receptor beta chain was determined in a study of radiotherapy plus CTLA-4 blockade in lung cancer. General study points: Radiotherapy plus ipilimumab was followed by expansion in blood of tumor-derived TCR clones.

Details on this clone: The antigen is undetermined.

This CDR3 has 19 amino acids. This table comes from immunoSEQ multiplex PCR, and its TCRdb copy is limited to in-frame clones, with some not included. The repertoire holds some 70,000 clones, with about four fifths as singletons. V usage is TRBV1 and J usage is TRBJ1-4; the listed D gene, TRBD1, was not tested against the DNA. TRBV1 is tagged as a pseudogene. The TCR sequence derives from a human donor with non-small cell lung cancer who had a partial response to radiotherapy plus ipilimumab. The material was peripheral blood, obtained from a patient treated with radiotherapy plus ipilimumab. The CDR3 is CTSSQENRDRGRGSEKLFF. The CDR3 nucleotides are TGCACCAGCAGCCAAGAAAACCGGGACAGGGGGCGTGGATCTGAAAAACTGTTTTTT.